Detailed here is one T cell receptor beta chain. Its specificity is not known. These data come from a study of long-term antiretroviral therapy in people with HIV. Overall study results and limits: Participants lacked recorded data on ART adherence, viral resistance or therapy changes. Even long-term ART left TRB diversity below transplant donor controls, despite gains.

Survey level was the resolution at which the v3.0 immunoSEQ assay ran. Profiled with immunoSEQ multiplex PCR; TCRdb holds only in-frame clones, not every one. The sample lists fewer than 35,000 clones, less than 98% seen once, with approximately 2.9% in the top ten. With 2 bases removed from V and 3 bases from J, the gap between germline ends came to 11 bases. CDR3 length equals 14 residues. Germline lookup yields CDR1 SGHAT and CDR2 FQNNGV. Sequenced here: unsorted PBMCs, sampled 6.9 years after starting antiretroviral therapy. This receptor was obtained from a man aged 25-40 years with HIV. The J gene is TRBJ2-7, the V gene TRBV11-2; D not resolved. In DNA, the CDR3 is TGTGCCAGCAGCTTATCTCAGACGGTCTACGAGCAGTACTTC. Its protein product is CASSLSQTVYEQYF.